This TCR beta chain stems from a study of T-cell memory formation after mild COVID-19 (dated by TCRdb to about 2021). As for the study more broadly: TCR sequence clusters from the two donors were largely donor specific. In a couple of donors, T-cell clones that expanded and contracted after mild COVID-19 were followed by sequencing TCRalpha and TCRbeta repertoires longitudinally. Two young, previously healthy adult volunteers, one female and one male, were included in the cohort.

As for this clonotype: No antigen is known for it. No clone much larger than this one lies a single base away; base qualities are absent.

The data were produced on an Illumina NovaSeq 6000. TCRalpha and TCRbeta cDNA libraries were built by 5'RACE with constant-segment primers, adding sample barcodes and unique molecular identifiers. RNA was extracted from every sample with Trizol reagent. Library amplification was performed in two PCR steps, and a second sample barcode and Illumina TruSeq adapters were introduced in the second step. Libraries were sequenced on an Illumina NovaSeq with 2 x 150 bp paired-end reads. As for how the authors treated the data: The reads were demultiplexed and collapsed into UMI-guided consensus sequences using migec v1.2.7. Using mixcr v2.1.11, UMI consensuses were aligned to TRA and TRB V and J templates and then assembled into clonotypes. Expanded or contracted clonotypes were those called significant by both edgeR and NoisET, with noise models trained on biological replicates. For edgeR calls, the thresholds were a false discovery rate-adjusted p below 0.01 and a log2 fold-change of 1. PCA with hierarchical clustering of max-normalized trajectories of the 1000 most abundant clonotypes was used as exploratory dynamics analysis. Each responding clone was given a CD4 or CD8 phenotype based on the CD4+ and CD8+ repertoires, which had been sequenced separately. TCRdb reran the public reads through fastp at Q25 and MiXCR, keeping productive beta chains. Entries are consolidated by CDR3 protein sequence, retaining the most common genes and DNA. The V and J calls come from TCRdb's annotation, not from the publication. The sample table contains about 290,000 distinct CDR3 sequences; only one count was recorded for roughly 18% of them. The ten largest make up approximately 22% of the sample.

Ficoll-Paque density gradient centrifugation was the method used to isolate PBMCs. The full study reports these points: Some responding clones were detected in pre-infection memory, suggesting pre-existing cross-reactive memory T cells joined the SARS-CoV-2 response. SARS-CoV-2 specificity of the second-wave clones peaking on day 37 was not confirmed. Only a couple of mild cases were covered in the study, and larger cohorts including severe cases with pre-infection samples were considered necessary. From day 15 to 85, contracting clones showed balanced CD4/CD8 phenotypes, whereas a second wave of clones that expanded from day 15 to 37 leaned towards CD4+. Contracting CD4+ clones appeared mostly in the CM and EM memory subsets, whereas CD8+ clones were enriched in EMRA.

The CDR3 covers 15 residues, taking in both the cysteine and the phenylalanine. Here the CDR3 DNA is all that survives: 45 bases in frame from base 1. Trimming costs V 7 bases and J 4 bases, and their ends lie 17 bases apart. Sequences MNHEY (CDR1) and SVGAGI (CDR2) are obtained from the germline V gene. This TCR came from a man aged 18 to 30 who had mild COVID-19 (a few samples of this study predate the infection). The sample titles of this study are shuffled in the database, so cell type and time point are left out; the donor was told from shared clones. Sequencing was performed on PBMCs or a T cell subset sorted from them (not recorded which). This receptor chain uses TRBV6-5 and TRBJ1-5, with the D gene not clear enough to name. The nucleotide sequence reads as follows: TGTGCCAGCACCCTGGGAGGGAATACGAATCAGCCCCAGCATTTT. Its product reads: CASTLGGNTNQPQHF.